The clone carrying this TCR beta chain was recorded at least ten times. This sample is drawn from a study of read filtering for tumor transcriptome and immune sequencing. The library was built from about 400 ng RNA with molecular barcoded adaptors for alpha/delta and beta/gamma chains. TCRdb reprocessed the reads via MiXCR and lists one record per CDR3 protein. The sample records about 40,000 distinct CDR3 sequences, around 15% being singletons. The CDR3 is 14 amino acids. Germline values: CDR1 SQVTM, CDR2 ANQGSEA. V shed 4 bases and J shed 6 bases, with 18 bases lying between them. The TCR sequence derives from a donor over 35 with multiple myeloma. The chain has TRBV29-1 and TRBJ1-2; no clear D. Sequenced material: a population of CD138-negative cells sorted from bone marrow. CDR3: CSVVPWASEDGYTF. CDR3 nucleotides: TGCAGCGTTGTGCCCTGGGCTTCAGAGGATGGCTACACCTTC. Combining the CDR3 with reference TRBV29-1 and TRBJ1-2 gives the whole variable domain SAVISQKPSRDICQRGTSLTIQCQVDSQVTMMFWYRQQPGQSLTLIATANQGSEATYESGFVIDKFPISRPNLTFSTLTVSNMSPEDSSIYLCSVVPWASEDGYTFGSGTRLTVV.